The present T cell receptor (beta chain) was sequenced within a study of blood T cell repertoires in COVID-19. In this sample, this clone turned up once. The CDR3 has 16 amino acids. The J segment lost 3 bases and the V segment lost 3 bases, leaving 3 bases of the junction unmatched. The germline V gene encodes CDR1 SGHTA and CDR2 FQGNSA. The repertoire was sequenced with immunoSEQ multiplex PCR; TCRdb's copy has only in-frame clones and lacks some. The table lists roughly 250,000 clones, 83% of them singletons. The source of this sequence is a woman aged 50 to 60 with acute or convalescent COVID-19. The V and J genes are TRBV7-2 and TRBJ2-3; TRBD2 matches 13 bases. Sequencing used peripheral blood. CDR3 coding DNA: TGTGCCAGCAGCTTGGGACTAGCGGGGATAACAGATACGCAGTATTTT. It specifies CASSLGLAGITDTQYF. Full variable domain (missing parts from reference TRBV7-2 and TRBJ2-3): GAGVSQSPSNKVTEKGKDVELRCDPISGHTALYWYRQSLGQGLEFLIYFQGNSAPDKSGLPSDRFSAERTGGSVSTLTIQRTQQEDSAVYLCASSLGLAGITDTQYFGPGTRLTVL.